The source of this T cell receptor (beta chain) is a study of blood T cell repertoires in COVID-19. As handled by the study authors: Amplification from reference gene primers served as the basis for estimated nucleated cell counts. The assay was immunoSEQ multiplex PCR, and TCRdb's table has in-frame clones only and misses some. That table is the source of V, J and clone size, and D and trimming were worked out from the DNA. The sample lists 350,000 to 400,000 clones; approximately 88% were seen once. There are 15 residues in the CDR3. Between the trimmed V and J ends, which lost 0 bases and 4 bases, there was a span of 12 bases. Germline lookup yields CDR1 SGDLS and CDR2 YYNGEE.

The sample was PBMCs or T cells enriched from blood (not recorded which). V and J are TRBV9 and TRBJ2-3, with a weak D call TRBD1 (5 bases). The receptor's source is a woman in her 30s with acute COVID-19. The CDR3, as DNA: TGTGCCAGCAGCGTAGGGGGCAGGGCTTCAGATACGCAGTATTTT. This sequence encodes CASSVGGRASDTQYF.